The 2 T cell receptor beta chains below were found in one sample sequenced in a study of a mutant IDH1 vaccine in newly diagnosed glioma. Sample time point: week 23, last vaccination. Each dose of the vaccine consisted of 300 ug of mutant IDH1 20-mer peptide, with topical imiquimod. TCRdb's table, derived via immunoSEQ multiplex PCR, lists solely in-frame clones and lacks some. The sample includes roughly 29,000 clones, approximately 80% of them seen just once. No cognate antigen is known for these TCRs. The sequenced sample was PBMCs, obtained from a glioma patient whose treatment included an IDH1 peptide vaccine. These receptors were taken from a woman under 30 with glioma.

This clone was counted a few times. The rearrangement joins TRBV4-1 to TRBJ1-3; 9 bases line up with TRBD1. CDR1 MGHRA and CDR2 YSYEKL come from the germline V gene. The CDR3 consists of 17 residues. V lost 4 bases to trimming and J lost 0 bases; unmatched junction nucleotides: 7. The CDR3 DNA is TGCGCCAGCAGCCCTAGGACAGGGGTAGACTCTGGAAACACCATATATTTT. It translates to CASSPRTGVDSGNTIYF.

The rearrangement links TRBV7-2 to TRBJ1-4; D not resolved. The germline gives CDR1 SGHTA, CDR2 FQGNSA. Trimming removed 2 bases from V and 1 base from J, with 5 bases in between. CDR3 length: 14 amino acids. CDR3 bases: TGTGCCAGCAGCTTATACCGAACTAATGAAAAACTGTTTTTT. Translation: CASSLYRTNEKLFF. The whole variable domain, filled in from reference TRBV7-2 and TRBJ1-4, reads GAGVSQSPSNKVTEKGKDVELRCDPISGHTALYWYRQSLGQGLEFLIYFQGNSAPDKSGLPSDRFSAERTGGSVSTLTIQRTQQEDSAVYLCASSLYRTNEKLFFGSGTQLSVL.